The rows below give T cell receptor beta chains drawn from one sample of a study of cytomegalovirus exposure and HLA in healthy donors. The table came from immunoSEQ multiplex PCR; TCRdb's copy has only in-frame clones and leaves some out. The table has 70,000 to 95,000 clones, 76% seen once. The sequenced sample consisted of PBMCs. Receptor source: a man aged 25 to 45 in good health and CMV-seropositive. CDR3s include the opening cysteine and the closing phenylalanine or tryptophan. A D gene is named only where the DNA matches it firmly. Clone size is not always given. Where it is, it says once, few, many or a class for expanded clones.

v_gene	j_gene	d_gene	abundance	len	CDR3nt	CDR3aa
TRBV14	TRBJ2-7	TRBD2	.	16	TGTGCCAGCAGCCAAGATCTTTTGGGACTAGCGGGAATACAGTACTTC	CASSQDLLGLAGIQYF
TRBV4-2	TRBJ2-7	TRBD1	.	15	TGTGCCAGCAGCCCATCAGGGGGCTGGGTGTACGAGCAGTACTTC	CASSPSGGWVYEQYF
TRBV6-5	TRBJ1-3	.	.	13	TGTGCCAGCCAGGTCCTCTCTGGAAACACCATATATTTT	CASQVLSGNTIYF
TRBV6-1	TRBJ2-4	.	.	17	TGTGCCAGCAGTGTAGCGGTTGGCGGGACAGCCAAAAACATTCAGTACTTC	CASSVAVGGTAKNIQYF
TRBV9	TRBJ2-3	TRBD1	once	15	TGTGCCAGCAGCTACGGACAGGGTAGCACAGATACGCAGTATTTT	CASSYGQGSTDTQYF
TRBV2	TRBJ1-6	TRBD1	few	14	TGTGCCAGCAGGGGAGACAGGGGCAATTCACCCCTCCACTTT	CASRGDRGNSPLHF
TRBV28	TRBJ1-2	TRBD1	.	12	TGTGCCAGCAGGACAGGGGGCGTTGGCTACACCTTC	CASRTGGVGYTF
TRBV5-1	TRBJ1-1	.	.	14	TGCGCCAGCAGCTCGCAGCGGCCAGGCACTGAAGCTTTCTTT	CASSSQRPGTEAFF
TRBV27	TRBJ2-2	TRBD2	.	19	TGTGCCAGCAGTTTATTATCCCGGCGGAGCGGGGGGGCATCCGGGGAGCTGTTTTTT	CASSLLSRRSGGASGELFF
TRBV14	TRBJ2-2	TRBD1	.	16	TGTGCCAGCAGCCTAGGGGGCTCCGGGGTCACCGGGGAGCTGTTTTTT	CASSLGGSGVTGELFF
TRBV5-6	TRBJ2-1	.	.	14	TGTGCCAGCAGCCCTGGGGCAGGGTTGAATGAGCAGTTCTTC	CASSPGAGLNEQFF
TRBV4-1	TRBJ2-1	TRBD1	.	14	TGCGCCAGCAGCCTTGGGGACAGATACAATGAGCAGTTCTTC	CASSLGDRYNEQFF
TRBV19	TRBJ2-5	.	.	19	TGTGCCAGTAGTCTTAGGGACAGGGTAGAGCGGGGGACTCAAGAGACCCAGTACTTC	CASSLRDRVERGTQETQYF
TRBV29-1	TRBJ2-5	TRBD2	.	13	TGCAGCGTTGAGGGACTAGCGGAAGAGACCCAGTACTTC	CSVEGLAEETQYF
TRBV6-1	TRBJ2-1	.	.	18	TGTGCCAGCAGTGAAAACCCGGTAGGTGCGGGGCGTTACAATGAGCAGTTCTTC	CASSENPVGAGRYNEQFF
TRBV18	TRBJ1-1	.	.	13	TGTGCCAGCTCCCCTGGGGGGACCACTGAAGCTTTCTTT	CASSPGGTTEAFF
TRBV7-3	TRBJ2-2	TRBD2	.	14	TGTGCCAGCAGCTTTAGCGGGAAGGCCGGGGAGCTGTTTTTT	CASSFSGKAGELFF
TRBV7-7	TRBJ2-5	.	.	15	TGTGCTAGCAGCCCTAGTAGCGCCCTGCGGGAGACCCAGTACTTC	CASSPSSALRETQYF
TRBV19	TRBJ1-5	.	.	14	TGTGCCAGTAGTATAGAGGGCAGACATCAGCCCCAGCATTTT	CASSIEGRHQPQHF
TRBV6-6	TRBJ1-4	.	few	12	TGTGCCAGCAGTTACCCCGAGGAGGAACTGTTTTTT	CASSYPEEELFF
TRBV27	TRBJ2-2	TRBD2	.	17	TGTGCCAGTCTCCCCGGACTAGCGGACTTTAACACCGGGGAGCTGTTTTTT	CASLPGLADFNTGELFF
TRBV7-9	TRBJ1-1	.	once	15	TGTGCCAGCAGCTTGGCAGGCCTGCCCCACCCCGAAGCTTTCTTT	CASSLAGLPHPEAFF
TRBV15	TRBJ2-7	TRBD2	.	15	TGTGCCACCAGCAGAGAGGCTAGCGGATCCTACGAGCAGTACTTC	CATSREASGSYEQYF
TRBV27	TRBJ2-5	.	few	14	TGTGCCAGCAGTTCGGACACTCAGGTAGAGACCCAGTACTTC	CASSSDTQVETQYF
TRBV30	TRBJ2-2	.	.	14	TGTGCCTGGAGCGGGTCAGTTCTGACCGGGGAGCTGTTTTTT	CAWSGSVLTGELFF
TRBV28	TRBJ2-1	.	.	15	TGTGCCAGCAGCCTCGGGCAGGGTGTCTACAATGAGCAGTTCTTC	CASSLGQGVYNEQFF
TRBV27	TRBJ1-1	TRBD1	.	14	TGTGCCAGCAGCGGGACAGGGGTGTACACTGAAGCTTTCTTT	CASSGTGVYTEAFF
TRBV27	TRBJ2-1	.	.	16	TGTGCCAGCCACTCAGAAGGGCTAGCGAGATACAATGAGCAGTTCTTC	CASHSEGLARYNEQFF
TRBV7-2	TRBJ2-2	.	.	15	TGTGCCAGCAGCTTATGGACAACGAACACCGGGGAGCTGTTTTTT	CASSLWTTNTGELFF
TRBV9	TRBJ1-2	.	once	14	TGTGCCAGCAGCGTAGATTCGGGAGGCGATGGCTACACCTTC	CASSVDSGGDGYTF
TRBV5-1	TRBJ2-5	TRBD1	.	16	TGCGCCAGCAGCTCAAAGGATACGACAGGGGAAGAGACCCAGTACTTC	CASSSKDTTGEETQYF
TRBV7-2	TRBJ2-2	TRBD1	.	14	TGTGCCAGCAGCCTAACAGGGGGAAACGGGGAGCTGTTTTTT	CASSLTGGNGELFF
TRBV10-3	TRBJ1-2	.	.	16	TGTGCCATCAGTGAAAGTGGAGGGTCGTTTAACTATGGCTACACCTTC	CAISESGGSFNYGYTF
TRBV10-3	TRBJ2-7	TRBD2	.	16	TGTGCCACACAGGGCGACCAGGAGCGGGAGGCCCACGAGCAGTACTTC	CATQGDQEREAHEQYF
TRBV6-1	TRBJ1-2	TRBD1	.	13	TGTGCCGGGAAGGGGGCAGCTAACTATGGCTACACCTTC	CAGKGAANYGYTF
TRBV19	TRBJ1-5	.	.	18	TGTGCCAGTAGTTCGAACGGGGGGGGCTTATCCAGCAATCAGCCCCAGCATTTT	CASSSNGGGLSSNQPQHF
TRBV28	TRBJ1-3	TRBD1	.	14	TGTGCCAGCAGTTCAGGGGGTGACAGAAACACCATATATTTT	CASSSGGDRNTIYF
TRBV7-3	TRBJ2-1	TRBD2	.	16	TGTGCCAGCAGCTTATCTCCTAGCGGGAGGTTTAATGAGCAGTTCTTC	CASSLSPSGRFNEQFF
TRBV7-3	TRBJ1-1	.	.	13	TGTGCCAGCAGCTTAACGATTGGAGCTGAAGCTTTCTTT	CASSLTIGAEAFF
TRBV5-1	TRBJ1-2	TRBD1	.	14	TGCGCCAGCAGCTCAGACGGACAGGTCTATGGCTACACCTTC	CASSSDGQVYGYTF
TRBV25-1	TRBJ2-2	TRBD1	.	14	TGTGCCAGCAGTCGGACAGGCAACACCGGGGAGCTGTTTTTT	CASSRTGNTGELFF
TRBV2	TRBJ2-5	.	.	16	TGTGCCAGCAGCAGGGACTCCCAGCGTGTGCAAGAGACCCAGTACTTC	CASSRDSQRVQETQYF
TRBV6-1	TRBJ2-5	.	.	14	TGTGCCAGCGCCCTGGGACTTCTCCAAGAGACCCAGTACTTC	CASALGLLQETQYF
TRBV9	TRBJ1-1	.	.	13	TGTGCCAGCAGCCTAATGATGAACACTGAAGCTTTCTTT	CASSLMMNTEAFF
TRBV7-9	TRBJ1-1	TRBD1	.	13	TGTGCCAGCAGCCCAAGACAGGGCGCTGAAGCTTTCTTT	CASSPRQGAEAFF
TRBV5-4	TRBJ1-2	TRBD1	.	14	TGTGCCAGCAGCTTAGGGGGCGCGATCTATGGCTACACCTTC	CASSLGGAIYGYTF
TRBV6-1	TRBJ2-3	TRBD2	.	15	TGTGCCAGCAGTGAAGGGACTAGCGGCACAGATACGCAGTATTTT	CASSEGTSGTDTQYF
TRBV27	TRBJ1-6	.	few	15	TGTGCCAGCAGTTCTGTAACAGGCCTTAATTCACCCCTCCACTTT	CASSSVTGLNSPLHF